Listed below are T cell receptor beta chains from one sample, sequenced in a study of response to subunit inactivated influenza vaccine. Each CDR3 protein is one row after TCRdb ran MiXCR on the RT-PCR reads. The data contain a few hundred thousand distinct CDR3 sequences, 12% of them seen just once; the ten biggest clones take up approximately 8.4%. The input for sequencing was non-naive T cells sorted from PBMCs, taken approximately 15 days before vaccination. The receptors derive from a man aged 50 to 59 who received an inactivated influenza vaccine. CDR3s include the opening cysteine and the closing phenylalanine or tryptophan. A D gene is named only where the DNA matches it firmly. Part of the rows lack a size; the others show once, few, many or a class for expanded clones.

once,13,TRBV6-1,.,TRBJ2-5,TGTGCCAGCAGTGAAGTGGGGTTTTTTGCCCAGTACTTC,CASSEVGFFAQYF
many,13,TRBV29-1,.,TRBJ2-1,TGCAGCGTTGGGGCAGGGGATCGCGGTGAGCAGTTCTTC,CSVGAGDRGEQFF
many,14,TRBV12-3/TRBV12-4,.,TRBJ2-2,TGTGCCAGCAGTTTACGGCAGGGAGGCGGGGAGCTGTTTTTT,CASSLRQGGGELFF
few,15,TRBV6-2/TRBV6-3,.,TRBJ2-4,TGTGCCAGCAGTTACTCATCCGAAGCCAAAAACATTCAGTACTTC,CASSYSSEAKNIQYF
many,11,TRBV28,.,TRBJ2-1,TGTGCCAGCAGTTTAGGCCTAGAGCAGTTCTTC,CASSLGLEQFF
many,14,TRBV6-1,.,TRBJ2-7,TGTGCCAGCAGTGAATTCGGCACTCACTACGAGCAGTACTTC,CASSEFGTHYEQYF
.,16,TRBV20-1,TRBD2,TRBJ2-1,TGCAGTGCTCAACAACCAACTAGCGGGAGTTGGAATGAGCAGTTCTTC,CSAQQPTSGSWNEQFF
.,15,TRBV20-1,.,TRBJ2-4,TGCAGTGCGCGTCGAGGGGGTAGCCTTAAAAACATTCAGTACTTC,CSARRGGSLKNIQYF
few,20,TRBV12-2,.,TRBJ2-6,TGTGCAAGTCGCCAAAGAACGTGGGACAGGGTTCTCTTTGGGGCCAACGTCCTGACTTTC,CASRQRTWDRVLFGANVLTF
many,14,TRBV12-3/TRBV12-4,.,TRBJ1-1,TGTGCCAGCAGTTTACAGGGTTGGGGCACTGAAGCTTTCTTT,CASSLQGWGTEAFF
few,15,TRBV5-1,TRBD1,TRBJ1-6,TGCGCCAGCAGCTTAAAGGGACAGGGGAATTCACCCCTCCACTTT,CASSLKGQGNSPLHF
many,15,TRBV18,.,TRBJ1-3,TGTGCCAGCTCACCATTATCCGGCGCCGGAAACACCATATATTTT,CASSPLSGAGNTIYF
.,16,TRBV3-1,TRBD2,TRBJ2-1,TGTGCCAGCAGCCAAGATATGAGCGGGGGGGCCAATGAGCAGTTCTTC,CASSQDMSGGANEQFF
few,18,TRBV4-2,.,TRBJ2-3,TGTGCCAGCAGCCAAGAAGGGATACAGCGGGCGAGTACAGATACGCAGTATTTT,CASSQEGIQRASTDTQYF
many,11,TRBV29-1,.,TRBJ2-7,TGCAGCGTTTCCACCGCAGGGGAGCAGTACTTC,CSVSTAGEQYF
many,14,TRBV29-1,.,TRBJ2-1,TGCAGCGTTCCCCTTACCAGTTACATCGTTGGGCAGTTCTTC,CSVPLTSYIVGQFF
few,16,TRBV19,TRBD1,TRBJ1-5,TGTGCCAGTAGTACCCCCGGACAGGTCGGAAATCAGCCCCAGCATTTT,CASSTPGQVGNQPQHF
few,12,TRBV28,.,TRBJ2-7,TGTGCCAGCCGCCGGGGGGCAGGCCACGGAGTTTTC,CASRRGAGHGVF
.,16,TRBV2,TRBD1,TRBJ1-2,TGTGCCACCATGGGATCCCGGGACAGGGGTTTGCATGGCTACACCTTC,CATMGSRDRGLHGYTF
.,14,TRBV12-3/TRBV12-4,TRBD1,TRBJ2-1,TGTGCCAGCAGAAAAGACAGGGCACACAATGAGCAGTTCTTC,CASRKDRAHNEQFF
many,14,TRBV5-6,TRBD1,TRBJ2-7,TGTGCCAGCAGCTATCCAGGGGGCGGCGACGAGCAGTACTTC,CASSYPGGGDEQYF
once,15,TRBV5-1,TRBD1,TRBJ1-1,TGCGCCAGCAGCTTGACAGGGGCGAGGAACACTGAAGCTTTCTTT,CASSLTGARNTEAFF
many,12,TRBV12-3/TRBV12-4,.,TRBJ1-2,TGTGCCAGCAGTCTGGGGGCAAGTGGCTACACCTTC,CASSLGASGYTF
.,14,TRBV20-1,TRBD2,TRBJ2-2,TGCAGTGCCCTTAAGGCGGGAGCGACCGGGGAGCTGTTTTTT,CSALKAGATGELFF
.,13,TRBV7-9,.,TRBJ1-1,TGTGCCAGCAGCTTCGAGATGAACACTGAAGCTTTCTTT,CASSFEMNTEAFF
.,15,TRBV5-5,TRBD1,TRBJ1-6,TGTGCCAGCAGCCCCCGACAGGGGTTTAATTCACCCCTCCACTTT,CASSPRQGFNSPLHF
.,16,TRBV20-1,.,TRBJ1-1,TGCAGTGCTCCCAAGGCTGCCGTTAGGGGGAACACTGAAGCTTTCTTT,CSAPKAAVRGNTEAFF
few,14,TRBV27,TRBD1,TRBJ2-7,TGTGCCAGCCGCGGGACAGGGAAGTCCGCGCAGCAGTACTTC,CASRGTGKSAQQYF
many,14,TRBV20-1,TRBD2,TRBJ2-3,TGCAGTGCTAGGGCTAGCGGGGCCACAGATACGCAGTATTTT,CSARASGATDTQYF
many,20,TRBV11-1,TRBD2,TRBJ2-7,TGTGCCAGCAGCTTGGCCGGGACCTCCGGGACTAGCGGGAGTTTTTACGAGCAGTACTTC,CASSLAGTSGTSGSFYEQYF
many,16,TRBV4-2,.,TRBJ2-2,TGTGCCAGCAGCCAAGGATCCAGACCGAACACCGGGGAGCTGTTTTTT,CASSQGSRPNTGELFF
few,15,TRBV7-9,TRBD1,TRBJ2-7,TGTGCCAGCAGCTTAGGCAGGGGGCACGGCTACGAGCAGTACTTC,CASSLGRGHGYEQYF